This T cell receptor beta chain was sequenced for a study of shared clonotypes between healthy human individuals. Findings of the study overall: A reduction in generation probabilities was seen for non-shared clonotypes relative to those shared by all four donors. At large depth, rarefaction still showed sorted-subset sequencing to be incomplete. Generally, naive subsets (rather than memory subsets) showed larger estimated richness.

In regard to this clone: Its specificity is unknown.

In the naive CD8 group, cells lacked CD45RO and were positively selected for CCR7, so terminally differentiated effector memory CD45RA+ cells were left out. In the authors' methods: Junction-only immunoSEQ sequences carried no quality scores, so filtering differed. Clones were sequenced by immunoSEQ multiplex PCR, and TCRdb holds only the in-frame ones, with some missing. Clone size and the V and J calls come from that table; the DNA yielded D and trimming. The sample lists some 2 million clones, about 95% occurring once. Trimming stripped 2 bases from V and 5 bases from J, with 14 bases between. Germline CDR1 SGHNT, CDR2 YYREEE (reference sequence). There are 14 residues in the CDR3.

The sequence was collected from a man aged 18-30 years in good health. The gene calls are TRBV5-4 and TRBJ2-7; tentative D call: TRBD1 (8 bases). The sample taken for sequencing was naive CD8+ T cells sorted from blood. The CDR3 DNA follows: TGTGCCAGCAGCTTCACAGGGGGGGGTAACGAGCAGTACTTC. It yields the protein CASSFTGGGNEQYF.